Listed below are T cell receptor beta chains from one sample, sequenced in a study of OX40 agonist ivuxolimab in advanced cancers. Produced via immunoSEQ multiplex PCR; TCRdb's table is partial and in-frame only. The sample includes about 35,000 clones, about 90% of them seen just once. This material consisted of CD4+ or CD8+ T cells sorted from blood, taken in a trial of the OX40 agonist ivuxolimab. The receptors here all came from an adult with an advanced solid tumor such as melanoma, head and neck, liver or kidney cancer. CDR3s include the opening cysteine and the closing phenylalanine or tryptophan. Fields, in order: J gene, clone size, V gene, D gene, CDR3 protein, CDR3 DNA. A D gene is named only where the DNA matches it firmly. Clone sizes are given selectively: once, few, many, or a class where the clone is expanded.

>TRBJ2-2|-|TRBV5-8|-
CASSLAGHGELFF
TGTGCCAGCAGCTTGGCCGGGCACGGGGAGCTGTTTTTT
>TRBJ2-1|-|TRBV4-3|TRBD2
CASSLPIAGSSYNEQFF
TGCGCCAGCAGCCTGCCCATAGCGGGAAGCTCCTACAATGAGCAGTTCTTC
>TRBJ2-3|-|TRBV5-4|TRBD2
CASSFYNLAGGPDTQYF
TGTGCCAGCAGCTTTTACAATCTAGCGGGAGGCCCCGATACGCAGTATTTT
>TRBJ2-7|-|TRBV6-6|-
CASSTVGAHPYEQYF
TGTGCCAGCTCCACAGTAGGGGCCCACCCCTACGAGCAGTACTTC
>TRBJ2-3|-|TRBV25-1|TRBD1
CASSTRGLQYF
TGTGCCAGCTCCACTAGGGGGCTGCAGTATTTT
>TRBJ2-2|once|TRBV7-9|TRBD1
CASSLRTGGHKELFF
TGTGCCAGCAGCTTAAGGACAGGGGGCCATAAGGAGCTGTTTTTT
>TRBJ2-1|-|TRBV28|TRBD2
CASSPTVAGEQFF
TGTGCCAGCAGTCCGACCGTAGCGGGCGAGCAGTTCTTC
>TRBJ2-1|-|TRBV15|-
CATRTSGTPTYNEQFF
TGTGCCACCAGGACGTCCGGGACTCCAACCTACAATGAGCAGTTCTTC
>TRBJ1-2|-|TRBV27|-
CASSADRIYGYTF
TGTGCCAGCAGTGCCGACAGGATCTATGGCTACACCTTC
>TRBJ1-5|-|TRBV5-5|-
CASSLWGGGGNQPQHF
TGTGCCAGCAGCTTGTGGGGCGGGGGCGGCAATCAGCCCCAGCATTTT
>TRBJ2-7|-|TRBV9|-
CASSVGGGSQQQYF
TGTGCCAGCAGCGTAGGCGGAGGGTCACAACAGCAGTACTTC
>TRBJ2-3|-|TRBV7-9|TRBD1
CASSPSRQGSTDTQYF
TGTGCCAGCAGCCCGTCTAGACAGGGAAGCACAGATACGCAGTATTTT
>TRBJ2-2|-|TRBV29-1|-
CSVEGGLNTGELFF
TGCAGCGTTGAAGGGGGCCTGAACACCGGGGAGCTGTTTTTT
>TRBJ1-1|-|TRBV4-3|-
CASSQDRGRGTEAFF
TGCGCCAGCAGCCAAGATCGGGGTAGGGGCACTGAAGCTTTCTTT
>TRBJ2-6|-|TRBV7-6|-
CASSPGLYGANVLTF
TGTGCCAGCAGCCCAGGACTATATGGGGCCAACGTCCTGACTTTC
>TRBJ2-5|medium-sized|TRBV18|-
CASSPTQETQYF
TGTGCCAGCTCACCGACCCAAGAGACCCAGTACTTC
>TRBJ2-3|-|TRBV4-3|TRBD1
CASSQGGQGDRTDTQYF
TGCGCCAGCAGCCAGGGGGGACAGGGGGATCGCACAGATACGCAGTATTTT
>TRBJ1-5|-|TRBV27|-
CASSLIGYGANQPQHF
TGTGCCAGCAGCCTAATTGGTTATGGGGCCAATCAGCCCCAGCATTTT
>TRBJ1-3|-|TRBV5-5|-
CASSYPPRVGNTIYF
TGTGCCAGCAGCTACCCCCCCAGGGTTGGAAACACCATATATTTT